One and the same sample provided the 17 T cell receptor beta chains below, sequenced in a study of blood T cell repertoires in COVID-19. Clones were sequenced by immunoSEQ multiplex PCR, and TCRdb holds only the in-frame ones, with some missing. The data contain approximately 150,000 clones, over 80% of them singletons. The sequenced material came from peripheral blood. The receptors shown here come from a man aged 60 to 75 with active or convalescent COVID-19.

This clone has only a few counts. The gene calls are TRBV6-2 or TRBV6-3 and TRBJ1-5, with a tentative D call TRBD1 (5 bases). Trimming stripped 0 bases from V and 1 base from J, with 13 bases between. Germline CDR1 MNHEY, CDR2 SVGEGT. There are 17 residues in the CDR3. DNA of the CDR3: TGTGCCAGCAGTTACTCGTTTACCCGGGGGAGCAATCAGCCCCAGCATTTT. This translates into CASSYSFTRGSNQPQHF.

The gene calls are TRBV28 and TRBJ2-3; TRBD2 matches at 14 bases. CDR3 length: 16 amino acids. Germline V gene sequence: CDR1 MDHEN, CDR2 SYDVKM. V was pared by 6 bases and J by 4 bases, with 6 bases of the junction left unmatched. CDR3 residues: CASSLGLAGAADTQYF. CDR3 in DNA: TGTGCCAGCAGCCTGGGACTAGCGGGAGCTGCAGATACGCAGTATTTT.

V usage is TRBV5-6 and J usage is TRBJ1-5; TRBD1 aligns across 10 bases. This CDR3 has 13 residues. Germline trimming cut 0 bases from V and 10 bases from J; bases unmatched to any gene: 1. The germline CDR1 and CDR2 sequences are SGHDT and YYEEEE. The CDR3 region has the DNA TGTGCCAGCAGCTTGGGGACAGGGGGTCCCCAGCATTTT. It yields the protein CASSLGTGGPQHF.

The rearrangement uses TRBV6-5 and TRBJ1-1, with D perhaps TRBD1 (6 bases). CDR3 length: 15 amino acids. V lost 6 bases, J lost 4 bases, and 18 bases lay in between. Germline CDR1 and CDR2: MNHEY and SVGAGI. The CDR3 DNA is TGTGCCAGCAGATCGGACAGAAGGGGTACCACTGAAGCTTTCTTT. This sequence encodes CASRSDRRGTTEAFF.

V usage is TRBV28 and J usage is TRBJ2-7; D remains ambiguous. Germline CDR1 MDHEN, CDR2 SYDVKM. CDR3 length: 11 residues. The V gene lost 5 bases and the J gene lost 7 bases, with 9 bases spanning the gap. Here the CDR3 DNA reads TGTGCCAGCAGTGCCGGTTATGAGCAGTACTTC. Amino acids: CASSAGYEQYF.

Here the CDR3 DNA reads TGTGCCAGCAGCTTGGGACTTCGGGGCAATCAGCCCCAGCATTTT. As protein: CASSLGLRGNQPQHF. The rearrangement joins TRBV28 to TRBJ1-5; a possible D gene is TRBD1 (5 bases). The V and J ends lost 6 bases and 2 bases respectively, with 14 bases between them. The germline gives CDR1 MDHEN, CDR2 SYDVKM. The CDR3 contains 15 residues.

This clone was recorded a few times. The chain joins TRBV28 to TRBJ1-1; D gene unclear. Germline loops: CDR1 MDHEN, CDR2 SYDVKM. The CDR3 sequence is 11 residues long. Trimming stripped 8 bases from V and 1 base from J, with 5 bases between. The CDR3 reads CASSQNTEAFF. In DNA form, the CDR3 reads TGTGCCAGCTCCCAGAACACTGAAGCTTTCTTT. Variable domain in full (rest from reference TRBV28 and TRBJ1-1): DVKVTQSSRYLVKRTGEKVFLECVQDMDHENMFWYRQDPGLGLRLIYFSYDVKMKEKGDIPEGYSVSREKKERFSLILESASTNQTSMYLCASSQNTEAFFGQGTRLTVV.

The chain combines TRBV7-3 with TRBJ2-7, with a possible D match to TRBD1 (5 bases). There are 13 residues in the CDR3. The germline V gene has CDR1 SGHTA and CDR2 FQGTGA. V was pared by 3 bases and J by 3 bases, with 9 bases between. CDR3: CASSLSGYYEQYF. In DNA, the CDR3 is TGTGCCAGCAGCTTGTCAGGGTACTACGAGCAGTACTTC.

V usage is TRBV5-1 and J usage is TRBJ2-5; D gene unclear. Between the trimmed V and J ends, which lost 0 bases and 3 bases, there was a span of 3 bases. In germline, CDR1 is SGHRS, CDR2 YFSETQ. The CDR3 runs 12 residues. The CDR3 nucleotides are TGCGCCAGCAGCTTGGACAAAGAGACCCAGTACTTC. It translates to CASSLDKETQYF.

This chain connects TRBV25-1 to TRBJ2-1, with a possible D match to TRBD2 (7 bases). CDR3 size: 14 residues. V was clipped by 5 bases and J by 9 bases, with 17 bases between them. Germline CDR1 and CDR2: MGHDK and SYGVNS. As DNA, the CDR3 is TGTGCCAGCAGTTGGGGGGGGCAGGGCGGTGAGCAGTTCTTC. It specifies CASSWGGQGGEQFF.

On this clone itself: Other DNA sequences in this sample translate to the same CDR3. The chain has TRBV9 and TRBJ1-6, with D unresolved. Per the germline V gene, CDR1 is SGDLS and CDR2 is YYNGEE. Deletions cut 0 bases from V and 0 bases from J, with 4 bases between. CDR3 length: 15 amino acids. The CDR3 region has the DNA TGTGCCAGCAGCGTAGACGGCTCCTATAATTCACCCCTCCACTTT. Translation gives CASSVDGSYNSPLHF.

In its sample, this clone was seen once. The chain couples TRBV6-6 to TRBJ2-3, with 7 positions matching TRBD1. The germline gives CDR1 MNHNY, CDR2 SVGAGI (reference sequence). The V and J ends lost 5 bases and 2 bases, in that order; junction bases with no gene match: 7. This CDR3 comprises 15 residues. CDR3 DNA sequence: TGTGCCAGCAGTCCGTGGACAGGAATCACAGATACGCAGTATTTT. Translating gives CASSPWTGITDTQYF.

The V and J genes are TRBV29-1 and TRBJ2-7; TRBD1 aligns across 7 bases. Germline CDR1 reads SQVTM; CDR2 reads ANQGSEA. The CDR3 is 12 residues long. V trimming: 7 bases; J trimming: 2 bases; junction bases outside the gene matches: 5. CDR3 loop: CSASQGTYEQYF. The CDR3 bases are TGCAGCGCATCACAGGGGACCTACGAGCAGTACTTC.

The J gene is TRBJ1-1, the V gene TRBV28, with D tentatively TRBD1 (6 bases). From germline, CDR1 is MDHEN and CDR2 SYDVKM. V was trimmed by 3 bases and J by 3 bases, leaving 8 bases between them. The CDR3 runs 13 residues. CDR3 bases: TGTGCCAGCAGTTTGTCAGGGGACACTGAAGCTTTCTTT. Protein: CASSLSGDTEAFF.

This clone was observed a few times. This chain joins TRBV27 and TRBJ2-2; no clear D gene. Trimming pared 8 bases from V and 0 bases from J, leaving 7 bases between. Germline values: CDR1 MNHEY, CDR2 SMNVEV (reference sequence). This CDR3 is built from 13 residues. This CDR3 is CASELTNTGELFF. DNA for the CDR3: TGTGCCAGCGAGTTGACGAACACCGGGGAGCTGTTTTTT.

CDR3 sequence reads: CASSAQGQDYGYTF. In nucleotides, the CDR3 is TGTGCCAGCAGTGCCCAGGGGCAGGACTATGGCTACACCTTC. The genes are TRBV2 and TRBJ1-2, with D perhaps matching TRBD1 (6 bases). The germline gives CDR1 SNHLY, CDR2 FYNNEI. V was clipped by 4 bases and J by 3 bases, with 12 bases between them. The CDR3 contains 14 residues.

This clone was seen only once. V usage is TRBV5-6 and J usage is TRBJ1-6; no clear D gene. Between the trimmed V and J ends, which lost 3 bases and 7 bases, there was a span of 11 bases. The germline CDR1 and CDR2 sequences are SGHDT and YYEEEE. The CDR3 covers 14 residues. CDR3 protein: CASSSTQSNSPLHF. As DNA, the CDR3 is TGTGCCAGCAGCTCAACACAGTCCAATTCACCCCTCCACTTT.